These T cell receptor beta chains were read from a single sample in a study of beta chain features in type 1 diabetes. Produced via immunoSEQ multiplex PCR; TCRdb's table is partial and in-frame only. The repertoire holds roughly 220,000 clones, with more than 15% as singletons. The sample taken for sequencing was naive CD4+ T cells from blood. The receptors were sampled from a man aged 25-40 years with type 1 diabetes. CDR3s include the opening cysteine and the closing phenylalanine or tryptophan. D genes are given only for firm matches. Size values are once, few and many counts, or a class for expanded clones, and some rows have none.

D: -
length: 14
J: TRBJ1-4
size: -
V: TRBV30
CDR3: CAWGRAGTNEKLFF
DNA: TGTGCCTGGGGCCGTGCGGGAACTAATGAAAAACTGTTTTTT

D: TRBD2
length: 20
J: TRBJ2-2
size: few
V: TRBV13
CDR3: CASSAGTSGNPFVRTGELFF
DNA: TGTGCCAGCAGCGCCGGGACTAGCGGAAACCCCTTTGTTCGCACCGGGGAGCTGTTTTTT

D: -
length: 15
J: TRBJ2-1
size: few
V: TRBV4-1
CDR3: CASSSAEGSYNEQFF
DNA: TGCGCCAGCAGCTCGGCAGAGGGGTCCTACAATGAGCAGTTCTTC

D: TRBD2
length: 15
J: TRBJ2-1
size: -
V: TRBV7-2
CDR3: CASSRTSGEYNEQFF
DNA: TGTGCCAGCAGCCGTACTAGCGGGGAATACAATGAGCAGTTCTTC

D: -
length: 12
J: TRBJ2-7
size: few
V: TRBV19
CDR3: CATRTDSYEQYF
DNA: TGTGCCACCCGGACTGACTCCTACGAGCAGTACTTC

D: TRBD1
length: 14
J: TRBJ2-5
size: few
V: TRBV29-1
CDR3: CSVIRDRGEETQYF
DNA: TGCAGCGTCATCCGGGACAGGGGGGAAGAGACCCAGTACTTC

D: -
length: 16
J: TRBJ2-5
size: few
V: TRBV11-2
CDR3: CASSLSTVGRQETQYF
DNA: TGTGCCAGCAGCTTAAGCACAGTGGGTCGCCAAGAGACCCAGTACTTC

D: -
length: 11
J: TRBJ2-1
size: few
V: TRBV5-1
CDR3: CASSLYYEQFF
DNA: TGCGCCAGCAGCCTATATTATGAGCAGTTCTTC

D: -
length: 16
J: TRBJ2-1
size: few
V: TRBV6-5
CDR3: CASSYLDTSSYNEQFF
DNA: TGTGCCAGCAGTTACCTAGACACGAGCTCCTACAATGAGCAGTTCTTC

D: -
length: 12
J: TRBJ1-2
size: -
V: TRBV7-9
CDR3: CASSLELEGYTF
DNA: TGTGCCAGCAGCTTAGAGCTGGAGGGCTACACCTTC

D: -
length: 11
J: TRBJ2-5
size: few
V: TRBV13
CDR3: CASSERQTQYF
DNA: TGTGCCAGCAGCGAGCGGCAGACCCAGTACTTC

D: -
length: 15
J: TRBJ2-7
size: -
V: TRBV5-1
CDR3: CASSLMGHTPYEQYF
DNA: TGCGCCAGCAGCTTGATGGGACATACCCCCTACGAGCAGTACTTC

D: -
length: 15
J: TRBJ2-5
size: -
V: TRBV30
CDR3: CAWSSLGAAEETQYF
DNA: TGTGCCTGGAGTTCGTTAGGGGCGGCCGAAGAGACCCAGTACTTC

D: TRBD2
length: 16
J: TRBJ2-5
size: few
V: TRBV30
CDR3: CAWSAGLAAYQETQYF
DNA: TGTGCCTGGAGTGCGGGACTAGCGGCATACCAAGAGACCCAGTACTTC

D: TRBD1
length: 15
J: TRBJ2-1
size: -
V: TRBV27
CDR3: CASSLTGGSHNEQFF
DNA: TGTGCCAGCAGTTTGACAGGGGGATCTCACAATGAGCAGTTCTTC

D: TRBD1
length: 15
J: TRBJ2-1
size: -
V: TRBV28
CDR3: CASSLSVAGGYEQFF
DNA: TGTGCCAGCAGTTTATCCGTAGCAGGGGGCTACGAGCAGTTCTTC

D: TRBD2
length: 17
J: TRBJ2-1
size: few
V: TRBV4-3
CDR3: CASSQDHRTSGYNEQFF
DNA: TGCGCCAGCAGCCAAGATCACCGGACTAGCGGTTACAATGAGCAGTTCTTC

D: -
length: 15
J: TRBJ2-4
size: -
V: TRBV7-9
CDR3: CASSLGGITKNIQYF
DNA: TGTGCCAGCAGCTTGGGCGGGATAACCAAAAACATTCAGTACTTC

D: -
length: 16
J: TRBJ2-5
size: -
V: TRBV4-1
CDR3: CASSQDHGDRQETQYF
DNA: TGCGCCAGCAGCCAAGATCATGGCGACAGGCAGGAGACCCAGTACTTC

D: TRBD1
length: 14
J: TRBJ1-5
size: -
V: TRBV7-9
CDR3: CASSADRGNQPQHF
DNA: TGTGCCAGCAGCGCCGACAGGGGCAATCAGCCCCAGCATTTT

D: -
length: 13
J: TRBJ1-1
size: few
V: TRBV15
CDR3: CATSTRQDAGAFF
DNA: TGTGCCACCAGCACTAGACAGGACGCGGGAGCTTTCTTT

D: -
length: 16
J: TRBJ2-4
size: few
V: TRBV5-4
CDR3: CASSPTGALAKNIQYF
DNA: TGTGCCAGCAGCCCGACCGGAGCCCTAGCCAAAAACATTCAGTACTTC

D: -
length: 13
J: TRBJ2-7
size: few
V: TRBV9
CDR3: CASSGRPDSEQYF
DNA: TGTGCCAGCAGCGGTCGGCCGGACAGCGAGCAGTACTTC

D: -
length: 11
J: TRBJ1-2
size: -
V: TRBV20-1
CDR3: CSARENYGYTF
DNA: TGCAGTGCGAGAGAAAACTATGGCTACACCTTC

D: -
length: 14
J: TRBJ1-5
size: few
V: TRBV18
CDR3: CASSPSTGNQPQHF
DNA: TGTGCCAGCTCACCATCCACAGGTAATCAGCCCCAGCATTTT

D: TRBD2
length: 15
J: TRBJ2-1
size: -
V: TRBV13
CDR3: CASSDRYASGNEQFF
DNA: TGTGCCAGCAGCGATAGGTACGCTAGCGGGAATGAGCAGTTCTTC

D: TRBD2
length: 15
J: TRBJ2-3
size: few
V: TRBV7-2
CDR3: CASSSGTSGTDTQYF
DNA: TGTGCCAGCAGCTCCGGGACTAGCGGCACAGATACGCAGTATTTT

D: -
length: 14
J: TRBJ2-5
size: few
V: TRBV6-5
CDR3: CASRRDGDMQTQYF
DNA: TGTGCCAGCAGAAGGGACGGGGATATGCAGACCCAGTACTTC

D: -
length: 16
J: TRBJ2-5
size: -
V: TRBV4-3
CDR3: CASSQAFRQDQETQYF
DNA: TGCGCCAGCAGCCAAGCGTTCAGGCAGGATCAAGAGACCCAGTACTTC

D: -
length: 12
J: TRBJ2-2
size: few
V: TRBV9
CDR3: CASSVEDGELFF
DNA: TGTGCCAGCAGCGTAGAGGACGGGGAGCTGTTTTTT

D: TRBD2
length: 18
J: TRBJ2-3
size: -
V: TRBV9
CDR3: CASWTRLAGDLSTDTQYF
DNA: TGTGCCAGCTGGACACGACTAGCGGGGGACCTGAGCACAGATACGCAGTATTTT

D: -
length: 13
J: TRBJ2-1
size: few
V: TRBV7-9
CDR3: CASSLEGGVDQFF
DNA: TGTGCCAGCAGCTTAGAAGGAGGGGTTGATCAGTTCTTC

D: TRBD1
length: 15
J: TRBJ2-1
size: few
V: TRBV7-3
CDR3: CASSFLGQGGDEQFF
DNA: TGTGCCAGCAGCTTTCTTGGACAGGGTGGGGATGAGCAGTTCTTC

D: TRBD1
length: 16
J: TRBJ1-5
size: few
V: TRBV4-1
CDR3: CASSQDLARGNQPQHF
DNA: TGCGCCAGCAGCCAAGATCTTGCCAGGGGGAATCAGCCCCAGCATTTT

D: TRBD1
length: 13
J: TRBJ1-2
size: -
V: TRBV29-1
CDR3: CSVELTGGYGYTF
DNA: TGCAGCGTTGAACTTACAGGGGGCTATGGCTACACCTTC

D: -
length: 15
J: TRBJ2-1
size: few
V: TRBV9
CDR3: CASSVGQGSYNEQFF
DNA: TGTGCCAGCAGCGTAGGTCAGGGCTCCTACAATGAGCAGTTCTTC

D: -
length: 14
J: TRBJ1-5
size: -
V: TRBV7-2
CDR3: CASSLTSSNQPQHF
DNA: TGTGCCAGCAGCTTAACGAGTAGCAATCAGCCCCAGCATTTT

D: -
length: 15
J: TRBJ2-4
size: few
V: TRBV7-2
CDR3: CASSLIALSKNIQYF
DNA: TGTGCCAGCAGCTTAATAGCACTGTCCAAAAACATTCAGTACTTC

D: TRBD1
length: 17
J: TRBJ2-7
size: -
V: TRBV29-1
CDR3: CSVEDDRGLGSSYEQYF
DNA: TGCAGCGTTGAAGACGACAGGGGGCTTGGGTCGTCCTACGAGCAGTACTTC